Sequencing of this T cell receptor (beta chain) was carried out in a study of identical twins (TCRdb year 2016). About the investigation overall: To test whether fetal clonotypes persist, this study deep-sequenced TCR alpha and beta repertoires from monozygotic twins, from unrelated adults of various ages, and from cord blood. To rule out contamination, replicate twin experiments were performed at different times with different library preparation protocols. The investigation overall reported the following: In monozygotic twins, recombination models systematically underestimated out-of-frame TCR alpha sharing, but the models matched the sharing seen between unrelated individuals. The excess sharing between twins in beta out-of-frame sequences was weaker because fewer shared sequences reduced the signal-to-noise ratio. Because the same donors could not be followed over many years, the conclusions relied on cross-sectional statistical analysis. Zero-insertion analyses could be partly confounded by invariant T cells such as MAIT and iNKT, although diverse VJ usage argued against such confounding for most clonotypes. Compared with coincidental sharing between unrelated individuals, an excess of low generation-probability sequences was observed among out-of-frame TCR alpha sequences shared between twins. Fewer insertions were carried by abundant cord blood beta clonotypes; a weaker similar trend was observed in young adult naive repertoires, while no such trend was observed in memory repertoires.

This clonotype was detected ten times or more. Its antigen remains unidentified. No qualities accompany the bases; no much larger clone lies one base away. Only healthy Caucasian donors were included. Three pairs of female monozygotic twins, all aged roughly 18 to 30 years, were included in the twin cohort. Using Miltenyi CD45RO+ enrichment and human naive T-cell isolation kits, memory (CD45RO+) and naive T cells were isolated from PBMC. As encoded in the germline V gene (reference sequence), CDR1 is DFQATT while CDR2 is SNEGSKA. V lost 7 bases and J lost 0 bases; the stretch between them is 10 bases long. Measured from the cysteine to the phenylalanine, the CDR3 is 13 residues long. Of all the DNA, just the CDR3 is kept, 39 bases in frame from base 1. Library preparation used 5' RACE. The sequencer listed for this sample is Illumina HiSeq 2000. Template switching introduced a universal primer binding site; the final cDNA contained a unique molecular identifier, enabling accurate counting of TCR cDNA molecules. Specific primers in the conserved constant-segment region were used to synthesize first-strand cDNA for the TCR alpha and beta chains. Each cDNA library was double barcoded, with a SMART-Mk sample barcode plus Illumina barcodes, to control for contamination. TruSeq adapter sequences and Illumina sample barcodes were added in two successive PCR steps. Sequencing of the TCR alpha and beta cDNA libraries was done on the Illumina HiSeq platform using custom primers. The study's own analysis went as follows. MiGEC processed the raw reads to extract unique molecular identifiers, while MiXCR was used to determine the CDR3 positions. Recombination models were inferred per individual with the repgenHMM and IGoR tools using an EM algorithm. The tcR package in R was used for shared clonotype analysis, with sharing normalized by the product of cloneset sizes. To study raw recombination free of thymic and clonal selection effects, out-of-frame nonproductive sequences were analyzed. TCRdb reworked the public reads: Q25 trimming with fastp, MiXCR clone assembly, productive beta chains retained. Merged by CDR3 protein, the rows form single entries marked with the most common genes and DNA. In this record, the V and J calls reflect TCRdb's handling and not the investigators' own analysis. This sample lists roughly 200,000 distinct CDR3 sequences; 7.5% were detected once. The top ten hold just under 2% of the sample.

These records were also assigned to another study, of yellow fever vaccine responses in identical twins. From that second study: The authors reported that the T cell response to vaccination in identical twins appeared partly convergent and partly personalized. In the study, vaccine-responding T cell clones were precisely tracked in identical twins.

This receptor was obtained from a woman aged 18 to 35 in good health. Here the chain combines TRBV20-1 and TRBJ1-5; TRBD1 is possibly the D segment (5 matching bases). Sequences were obtained from memory (CD45RO+) T cells sorted from blood. Reading the label with the study, this specimen's cell subset or site is: CD45RO+ enriched T cells. The encoded CDR3 is CSVQGFSNQPQHF. The DNA sequence is as follows: TGCAGTGTCCAGGGCTTTAGCAATCAGCCCCAGCATTTT.